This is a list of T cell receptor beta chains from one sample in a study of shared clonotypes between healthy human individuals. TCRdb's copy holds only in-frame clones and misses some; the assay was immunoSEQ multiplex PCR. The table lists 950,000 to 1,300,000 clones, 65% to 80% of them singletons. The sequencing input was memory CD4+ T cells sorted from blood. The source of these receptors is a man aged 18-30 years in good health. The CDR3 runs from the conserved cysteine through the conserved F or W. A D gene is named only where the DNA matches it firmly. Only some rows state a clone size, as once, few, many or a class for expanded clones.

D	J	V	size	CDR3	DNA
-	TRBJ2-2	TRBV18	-	CASSPRSATGELFF	TGTGCCAGCTCACCACGTTCAGCCACCGGGGAGCTGTTTTTT
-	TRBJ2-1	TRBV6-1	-	CASSEQGPAYNEQFF	TGTGCCAGCAGCGAGCAGGGGCCTGCCTACAATGAGCAGTTCTTC
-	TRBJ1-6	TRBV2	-	CASSERTVHNSPLHF	TGTGCCAGCAGTGAAAGGACAGTCCATAATTCACCCCTCCACTTT
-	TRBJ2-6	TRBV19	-	CASRSRVSGANVLTF	TGTGCCAGTAGGTCTCGTGTCTCTGGGGCCAACGTCCTGACTTTC
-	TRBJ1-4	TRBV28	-	CASSMDPHSNEKLFF	TGTGCCAGCAGTATGGACCCCCATTCTAATGAAAAACTGTTTTTT
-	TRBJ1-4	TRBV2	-	CASSVSDKLFF	TGTGCCAGCAGTGTATCGGACAAACTGTTTTTT
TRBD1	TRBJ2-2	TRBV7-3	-	CASSQKNRGSGELFF	TGTGCCAGCAGCCAAAAAAACAGGGGTTCCGGGGAGCTGTTTTTT
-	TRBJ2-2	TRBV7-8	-	CASSFAGNTGELFF	TGTGCCAGCAGCTTTGCAGGCAACACCGGGGAGCTGTTTTTT
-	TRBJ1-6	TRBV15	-	CATSRDPGVKSPLHF	TGTGCCACCAGCAGAGATCCAGGGGTCAAATCACCCCTCCACTTT
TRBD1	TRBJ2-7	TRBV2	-	CASRGQVTQYF	TGTGCCAGCAGGGGACAGGTTACTCAGTACTTC
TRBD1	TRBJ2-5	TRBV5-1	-	CASSHGQDQETQYF	TGCGCCAGCAGCCATGGACAGGACCAAGAGACCCAGTACTTC
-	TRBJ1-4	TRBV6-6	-	CASRGSTNEKLFF	TGTGCCAGCAGGGGATCGACTAATGAAAAACTGTTTTTT
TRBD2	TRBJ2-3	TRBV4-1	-	CASSPGLALTDTQYF	TGCGCCAGCAGCCCGGGACTAGCTTTGACAGATACGCAGTATTTT
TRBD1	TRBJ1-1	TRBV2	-	CASKGQGGTEAFF	TGTGCCAGCAAGGGCCAGGGGGGGACTGAAGCTTTCTTT
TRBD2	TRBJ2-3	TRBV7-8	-	CASSTPLAGGPDTQYF	TGTGCCAGCAGCACTCCTTTAGCGGGAGGCCCAGATACGCAGTATTTT
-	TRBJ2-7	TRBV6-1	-	CASIGGARPLEQYF	TGTGCCAGCATCGGCGGAGCCAGACCCCTCGAGCAGTACTTC
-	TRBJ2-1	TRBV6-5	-	CASSYRGDEQFF	TGTGCCAGCAGTTACCGAGGGGATGAGCAGTTCTTC
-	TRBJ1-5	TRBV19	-	CASSVGWDQPQHF	TGTGCCAGTAGTGTCGGTTGGGATCAGCCCCAGCATTTT
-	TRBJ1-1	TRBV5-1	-	CASSLGGNAEAFF	TGCGCCAGCAGCTTGGGAGGGAACGCTGAAGCTTTCTTT
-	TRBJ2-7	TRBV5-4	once	CASSPVSDPSINEQYF	TGTGCCAGCAGCCCGGTCTCCGATCCTTCCATTAACGAGCAGTACTTC
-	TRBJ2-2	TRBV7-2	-	CASSLAAATGELFF	TGTGCCAGCAGCTTAGCTGCGGCCACCGGGGAGCTGTTTTTT
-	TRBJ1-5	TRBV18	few	CASSRKSDQPQHF	TGTGCCAGCTCACGCAAGTCAGATCAGCCCCAGCATTTT
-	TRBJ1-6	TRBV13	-	CASSSTYVGQHSPLHF	TGTGCCAGCAGCTCAACCTATGTAGGGCAGCATTCACCCCTCCACTTT
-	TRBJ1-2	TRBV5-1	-	CASSLMAGERGYTF	TGCGCCAGCAGCTTGATGGCTGGAGAGAGAGGCTACACCTTC
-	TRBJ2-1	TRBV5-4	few	CASSRTQGEQFF	TGTGCCAGCAGTCGGACCCAAGGAGAGCAGTTCTTC
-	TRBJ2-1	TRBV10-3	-	CAISSFDSYNEQFF	TGTGCCATCAGTTCCTTCGACAGCTACAATGAGCAGTTCTTC
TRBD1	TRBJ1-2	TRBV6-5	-	CASSQGAAGYTF	TGTGCCAGCAGCCAGGGGGCGGCTGGCTACACCTTC
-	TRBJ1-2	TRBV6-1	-	CASSESGGGAQGYTF	TGTGCCAGCAGTGAATCGGGGGGGGGCGCCCAGGGCTACACCTTC
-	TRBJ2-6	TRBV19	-	CASKGLNSGANVLTF	TGTGCCAGTAAGGGCTTAAACTCTGGGGCCAACGTCCTGACTTTC
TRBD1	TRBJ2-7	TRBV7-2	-	CASSPDRVGLGSYGEQYF	TGTGCCAGCAGCCCGGACAGGGTCGGGCTTGGGTCCTACGGGGAGCAGTACTTC
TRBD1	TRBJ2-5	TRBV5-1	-	CASQEFQGVRETQYF	TGCGCCAGTCAGGAATTCCAGGGGGTTCGAGAGACCCAGTACTTC
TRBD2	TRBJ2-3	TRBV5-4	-	CASSLPGLAGGSTQYF	TGTGCCAGCAGCCTACCCGGACTAGCGGGGGGCAGTACGCAGTATTTT
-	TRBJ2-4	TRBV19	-	CASIPRLNIQYF	TGTGCCAGTATCCCCAGGCTAAACATTCAGTACTTC
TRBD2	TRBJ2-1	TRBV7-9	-	CASSPRGQREGEQFF	TGTGCCAGCAGCCCCCGGGGCCAGCGGGAGGGTGAGCAGTTCTTC
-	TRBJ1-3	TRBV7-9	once	CASSFTSGNTIYF	TGTGCCAGCAGCTTTACCTCTGGAAACACCATATATTTT
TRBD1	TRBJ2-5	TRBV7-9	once	CASSLTGGGETQYF	TGTGCCAGCAGCTTGACAGGGGGCGGGGAGACCCAGTACTTC
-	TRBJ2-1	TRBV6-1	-	CASSEALRELGDNEQFF	TGTGCCAGCAGTGAAGCGCTTCGGGAGCTTGGAGACAATGAGCAGTTCTTC
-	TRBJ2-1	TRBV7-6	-	CASSLAQEYNEQFF	TGTGCCAGCAGCTTAGCGCAAGAATACAATGAGCAGTTCTTC
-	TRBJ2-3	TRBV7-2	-	CASSSEAGTDTQYF	TGTGCCAGCAGCTCCGAGGCCGGGACAGATACGCAGTATTTT
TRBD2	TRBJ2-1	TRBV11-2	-	CASSPLAEYNEQFF	TGTGCCAGCAGCCCACTAGCGGAATACAATGAGCAGTTCTTC
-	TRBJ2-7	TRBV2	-	CASSGQVGEQYF	TGTGCCAGCAGTGGGCAAGTAGGGGAGCAGTACTTC
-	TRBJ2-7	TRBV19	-	CASSSTESTYEQYF	TGTGCCAGTAGTAGTACAGAGAGTACCTACGAGCAGTACTTC
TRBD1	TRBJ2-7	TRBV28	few	CASSSSRGGTGGAYEQYF	TGTGCCAGCAGTAGTTCGCGCGGCGGGACAGGGGGCGCGTACGAGCAGTACTTC
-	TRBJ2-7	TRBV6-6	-	CASSYGGRDYEQYF	TGTGCCAGCAGTTACGGGGGGAGAGACTACGAGCAGTACTTC
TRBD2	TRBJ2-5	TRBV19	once	CASSLGTTQETQYF	TGTGCCAGTAGTCTCGGGACTACTCAAGAGACCCAGTACTTC
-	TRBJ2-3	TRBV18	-	CASSPPVTGTDTQYF	TGTGCCAGCTCACCACCGGTTACAGGGACAGATACGCAGTATTTT
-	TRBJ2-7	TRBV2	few	CASNRDGNYEQYF	TGTGCCAGCAATAGGGACGGGAACTACGAGCAGTACTTC
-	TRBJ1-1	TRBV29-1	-	CSVGTSMNTEAFF	TGCAGCGTTGGCACCAGCATGAACACTGAAGCTTTCTTT
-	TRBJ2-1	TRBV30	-	CAWRAGGTSSYNEQFF	TGTGCCTGGAGGGCCGGAGGCACCAGCTCCTACAATGAGCAGTTCTTC
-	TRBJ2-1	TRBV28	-	CASSRYSGVGHNEQFF	TGTGCCAGCAGTAGATACTCAGGGGTTGGACACAATGAGCAGTTCTTC
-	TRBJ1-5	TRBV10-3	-	CAISATGDNQPQHF	TGTGCCATCAGTGCGACAGGAGACAATCAGCCCCAGCATTTT
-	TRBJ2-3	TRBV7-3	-	CASSLIHPAGEDTQYF	TGTGCCAGCAGCTTAATCCACCCGGCCGGGGAAGATACGCAGTATTTT
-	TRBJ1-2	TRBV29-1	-	CSVESRGMNYGYTF	TGCAGCGTTGAATCTCGAGGAATGAACTATGGCTACACCTTC
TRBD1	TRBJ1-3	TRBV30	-	CAWDRQGYSGNTIYF	TGTGCCTGGGATAGACAGGGATACTCTGGAAACACCATATATTTT
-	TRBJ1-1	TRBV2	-	CASSASMNTEAFF	TGTGCCAGCAGTGCCAGCATGAACACTGAAGCTTTCTTT
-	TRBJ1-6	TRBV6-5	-	CASSRQALSSPLHF	TGTGCCAGCAGTAGACAGGCCCTTAGTTCACCCCTCCACTTT
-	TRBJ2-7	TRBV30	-	CAWGQSSYEQYF	TGTGCCTGGGGACAGAGCTCCTACGAGCAGTACTTC
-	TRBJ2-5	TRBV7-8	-	CASSLVTSQETQYF	TGTGCCAGCAGCTTAGTAACCAGTCAAGAGACCCAGTACTTC
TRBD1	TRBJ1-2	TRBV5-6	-	CASSLVAGGLYGYTF	TGTGCCAGCAGCTTGGTCGCAGGGGGATTATATGGCTACACCTTC